Sequencing of this TCR beta chain was carried out in a study of blood T cell repertoires in COVID-19. Study information: T cells, B-cell-depleted T cells, or PBMCs provided the cDNA or gDNA that served as material.

Clones were sequenced by immunoSEQ multiplex PCR, and TCRdb holds only the in-frame ones, with some missing. The sample lists a few hundred thousand clones; 75% to 90% were seen once. Individuals drawn from approximately 26 US areas were roughly 18 to 100 years old. No more than 2 weeks before study entry, exposed participants had met a case of COVID-19. CDR3 length: 17 residues. V lost 1 base to trimming and J lost 2 bases; unmatched junction nucleotides: 6. Germline CDR1 is LGHDT and CDR2 is YNNKEL (reference sequence). The sequenced sample consisted of PBMCs or T cells enriched from blood (not recorded which). The genes are TRBV3-1 (or the pseudogene TRBV3-2) and TRBJ2-5, with 11 nucleotides matching TRBD2. This receptor was obtained from a woman in her twenties or thirties who had been exposed to COVID-19. The CDR3 DNA sequence: TGTGCCAGCAGCCAAGGCGGGCTAGCGGGGGGTCAAGAGACCCAGTACTTC. Residues: CASSQGGLAGGQETQYF.